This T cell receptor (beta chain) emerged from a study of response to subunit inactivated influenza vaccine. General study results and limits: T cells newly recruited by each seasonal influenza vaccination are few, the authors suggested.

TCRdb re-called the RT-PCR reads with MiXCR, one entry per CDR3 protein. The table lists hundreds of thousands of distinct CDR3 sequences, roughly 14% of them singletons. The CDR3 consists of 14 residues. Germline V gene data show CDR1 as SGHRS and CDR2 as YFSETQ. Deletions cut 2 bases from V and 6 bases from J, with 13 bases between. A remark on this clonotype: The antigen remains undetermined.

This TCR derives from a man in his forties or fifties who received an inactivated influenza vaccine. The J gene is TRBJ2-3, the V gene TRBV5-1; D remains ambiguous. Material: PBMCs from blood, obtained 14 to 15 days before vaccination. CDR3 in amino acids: CASSFGYAADTQYF. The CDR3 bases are TGCGCCAGCAGCTTCGGCTACGCGGCCGATACGCAGTATTTT.